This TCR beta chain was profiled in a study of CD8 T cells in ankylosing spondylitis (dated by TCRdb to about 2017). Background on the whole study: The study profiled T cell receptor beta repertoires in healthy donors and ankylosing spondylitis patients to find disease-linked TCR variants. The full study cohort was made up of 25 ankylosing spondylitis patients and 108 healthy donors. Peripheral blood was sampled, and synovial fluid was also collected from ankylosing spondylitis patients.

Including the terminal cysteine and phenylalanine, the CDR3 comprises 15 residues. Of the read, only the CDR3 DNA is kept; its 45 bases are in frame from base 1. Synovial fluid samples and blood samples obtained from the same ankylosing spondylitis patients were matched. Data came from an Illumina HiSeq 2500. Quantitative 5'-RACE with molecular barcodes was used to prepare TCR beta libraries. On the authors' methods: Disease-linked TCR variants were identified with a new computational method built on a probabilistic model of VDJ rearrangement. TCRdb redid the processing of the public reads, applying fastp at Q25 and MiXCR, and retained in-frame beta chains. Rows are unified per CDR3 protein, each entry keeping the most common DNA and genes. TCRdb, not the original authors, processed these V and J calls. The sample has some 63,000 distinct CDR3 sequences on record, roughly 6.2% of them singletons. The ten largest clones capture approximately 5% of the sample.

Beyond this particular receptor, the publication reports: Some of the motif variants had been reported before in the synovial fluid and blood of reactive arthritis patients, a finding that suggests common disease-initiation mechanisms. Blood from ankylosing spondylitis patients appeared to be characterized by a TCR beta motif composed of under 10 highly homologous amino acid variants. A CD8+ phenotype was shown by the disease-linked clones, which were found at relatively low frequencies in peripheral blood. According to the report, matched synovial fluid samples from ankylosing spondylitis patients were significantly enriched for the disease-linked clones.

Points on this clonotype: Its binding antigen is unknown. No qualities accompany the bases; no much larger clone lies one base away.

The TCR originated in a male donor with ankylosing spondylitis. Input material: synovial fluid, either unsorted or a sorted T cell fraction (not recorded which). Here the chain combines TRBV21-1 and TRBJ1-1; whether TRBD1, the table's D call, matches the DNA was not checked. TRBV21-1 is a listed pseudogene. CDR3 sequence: CATRRPDRGGTEAFF. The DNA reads TGTGCCACCCGACGACCGGACAGGGGGGGCACTGAAGCTTTCTTT.